These 9 T cell receptor delta chains were sequenced from one sample in a study of gamma-delta chains in newborns, infants, children. TCRdb repeated clone calling on the reads with CATT. The sample carries about 8,500 delta-chain clones, about 3.3% recorded once. Specimen: blood. The source is a child who was a newborn, infant or young child, either healthy, febrile or measles-vaccinated (not recorded which).

The table lists this clone with a few counts. Just one base apart from a much larger clone, this may be a read error. The genes are TRDV2 and TRDJ1; 8 positions match TRDD3. CDR1 is GEAIGNYY and CDR2 is EKD in the germline V gene. The CDR3 totals 15 residues. The CDR3, as DNA: TGTGCCCGTGACGTACTGGGGGCCTACACCGATAAACTCATCTTT. Protein sequence: CARDVLGAYTDKLIF.

Remarks on this clone: A read error is possible here, since a much larger clone lies one base away. The chain uses TRDV2 and TRDJ1, with 8 positions matching TRDD3. Germline CDR1 GEAIGNYY, CDR2 EKD. J was trimmed by 0 bases and V by 5 bases; bases with no gene match: 7. There are 15 residues in the CDR3. The CDR3 sequence: CACVVLGAYTDKLIF. CDR3 bases: TGTGCCTGTGTCGTACTGGGGGCCTACACCGATAAACTCATCTTT.

This clone turned up a few times. This DNA's translation differs at residue 4 from TCRdb's protein, which comes from a much larger clone; a read error is likely, and the protein shown is translated from the DNA. The J gene is TRDJ3, the V gene TRDV2; D uncertain. This CDR3 has 16 residues. From germline, CDR1 is GEAIGNYY and CDR2 EKD. Between the trimmed V and J ends, which lost 6 bases and 0 bases, there was a span of 11 bases. CDR3 sequence (DNA): TGTGCCTGTTACCCTCTGAGCTCCTGGGACACCCGACAGATGTTTTTC. Translated: CACYPLSSWDTRQMFF.

This clone showed up many times. This CDR3 is also generated by other DNA sequences in the sample. The chain joins TRDV2 to TRDJ3; D may be TRDD3 (6 bases). This CDR3 is 18 amino acids long. V lost 0 bases and J 0 bases, leaving 11 bases between the germline ends. The germline gives CDR1 GEAIGNYY, CDR2 EKD. CDR3 sequence (DNA): TGTGCCTGTGACACCGTGGGGGCCAGCTCCTGGGACACCCGACAGATGTTTTTC. Amino acids: CACDTVGASSWDTRQMFF.

By proportion, this clone is medium-sized. With only one base between it and a far larger clone, this is likely a read error. This chain joins TRDV2 and TRDJ3; TRDD3 might be the D (6 bases). Trimming removed 0 bases at V and 0 bases at J, with 8 bases between. CDR3 length: 17 residues. Looked up from germline, CDR1 is GEAIGNYY and CDR2 is EKD. CDR3 in amino acids: CACDTWGGSWDTRQMFF. The DNA for the CDR3 is TGTGCCTGTGACACCTGGGGGGGCTCCTGGGACACCCGACAGATGTTTTTC.

This clone is labeled medium-sized. This chain connects TRDV2 to TRDJ3, with 11 positions matching TRDD3. The CDR3 sequence is 20 residues long. From germline, CDR1 is GEAIGNYY and CDR2 EKD. The junction had 6 bases not matched to a gene; V was cut back by 0 bases and J by 0 bases. The CDR3 coding sequence is TGTGCCTGTGACACCGCTGGGGGATACCTTGACTCCTGGGACACCCGACAGATGTTTTTC. Its protein is CACDTAGGYLDSWDTRQMFF.

A note on this clone: TCRdb pairs this DNA with a much larger clone's protein that differs at residue 14, likely a read error; the protein shown was translated from the DNA. This same CDR3 is encoded by further DNA sequences in the sample. This chain uses TRDV2 with TRDJ3; the match to TRDD3 covers 7 bases. CDR1 and CDR2 from the germline V gene are GEAIGNYY and EKD. This CDR3 has 17 amino acids. CDR3 in amino acids: CACDSTGDSWDTRRMFF. CDR3 bases: TGTGCCTGTGACAGTACTGGGGACTCCTGGGACACCCGACGGATGTTTTTC.

This clone was counted between two and nine times. Given a much more abundant clone one base away, this may be a read error. The gene calls are TRDV2 and TRDJ1, with TRDD3 identical over 7 bases. This CDR3 contains 15 residues. The germline CDR1 and CDR2 sequences are GEAIGNYY and EKD. The trim removed 4 bases at V and 0 bases at J, leaving 7 bases unmatched. The chain's CDR3 is CACDLMGEYTDKLIF. The DNA of the CDR3 is TGTGCCTGTGATCTAATGGGGGAATACACCGATAAACTCATCTTT.

This clone has more than one count but fewer than ten. A much larger clonotype is one base distant, so this may be a read error. This chain joins TRDV2 and TRDJ3; 7 nucleotides match TRDD3. From germline, CDR1 is GEAIGNYY and CDR2 EKD. The CDR3 sequence is 20 residues long. Germline trimming cut 0 bases from V and 0 bases from J; bases unmatched to any gene: 10. The CDR3 reads CACDTVLGNPSSWDTRQMFF. The CDR3 DNA reads as TGTGCCTGTGACACCGTACTGGGGAATCCAAGCTCCTGGGACACCCGACAGATGTTTTTC.